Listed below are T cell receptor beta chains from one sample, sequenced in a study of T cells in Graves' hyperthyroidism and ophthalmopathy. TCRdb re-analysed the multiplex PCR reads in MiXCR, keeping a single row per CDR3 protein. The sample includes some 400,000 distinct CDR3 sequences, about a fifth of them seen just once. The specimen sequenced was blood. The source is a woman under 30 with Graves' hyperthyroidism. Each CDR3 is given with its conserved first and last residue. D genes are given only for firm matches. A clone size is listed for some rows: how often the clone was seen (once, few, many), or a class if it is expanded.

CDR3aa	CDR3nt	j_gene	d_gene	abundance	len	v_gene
CASSVGGAGNTIYF	TGTGCCAGCAGTGTTGGCGGGGCTGGAAACACCATATATTTT	TRBJ1-3	.	many	14	TRBV2
CAWNLPRHYGYTF	TGTGCCTGGAACCTTCCCAGACACTATGGCTACACCTTC	TRBJ1-2	.	many	13	TRBV30
CAIPKSDVVEAQYF	TGTGCCATTCCGAAATCGGACGTAGTCGAGGCCCAGTACTTC	TRBJ2-5	.	many	14	TRBV6-1
CASSQPLAGGTYEQYF	TGCGCCAGCAGCCAACCTCTAGCGGGGGGAACCTACGAGCAGTACTTC	TRBJ2-7	TRBD2	few	16	TRBV4-1
CASSEFANYGYTF	TGTGCCAGCAGTGAATTTGCTAACTATGGCTACACCTTC	TRBJ1-2	.	many	13	TRBV6-1
CSASSDGYSNQPQHF	TGCAGTGCTAGTTCCGATGGATATAGCAATCAGCCCCAGCATTTT	TRBJ1-5	.	many	15	TRBV20-1
CSARAGLGVNYGYTF	TGCAGTGCTCGGGCGGGACTGGGAGTAAACTATGGCTACACCTTC	TRBJ1-2	.	many	15	TRBV20-1
CASSYSDRGGYSNQPQHF	TGTGCCAGCAGTTACTCGGACAGGGGGGGATATAGCAATCAGCCCCAGCATTTT	TRBJ1-5	TRBD1	.	18	TRBV6-2/TRBV6-3
CSAPLRAAGRPIMNTEAFF	TGCAGTGCCCCACTCAGGGCCGCGGGACGGCCGATTATGAACACTGAAGCTTTCTTT	TRBJ1-1	.	many	19	TRBV20-1
CASSWGGVKTQYF	TGTGCCAGCAGTTGGGGGGGGGTGAAGACCCAGTACTTC	TRBJ2-5	TRBD2	.	13	TRBV12-3/TRBV12-4
CSATDTEAFF	TGCAGTGCTACGGACACTGAAGCTTTCTTT	TRBJ1-1	.	many	10	TRBV20-1
CASSSRTAGSYNSPLHF	TGCGCCAGCAGCTCCCGGACAGCCGGCTCCTATAATTCACCCCTCCACTTT	TRBJ1-6	.	once	17	TRBV5-1
CATSTHRFPGNQPQHF	TGTGCCACCAGCACTCACAGGTTTCCTGGCAATCAGCCCCAGCATTTT	TRBJ1-5	.	many	16	TRBV15
CSAQGVSTNIQYF	TGCAGTGCCCAAGGGGTCTCCACGAACATTCAGTACTTC	TRBJ2-4	.	many	13	TRBV20-1
CASSVAGSGTGELFF	TGTGCCAGCAGCGTAGCAGGGTCGGGCACCGGGGAGCTGTTTTTT	TRBJ2-2	.	many	15	TRBV9
CSARGFGGANTGELFF	TGCAGTGCTAGGGGCTTTGGGGGGGCGAACACCGGGGAGCTGTTTTTT	TRBJ2-2	TRBD2	.	16	TRBV20-1
CASSTGTGNTGELFF	TGTGCCAGCAGTACCGGGACAGGGAACACCGGGGAGCTGTTTTTT	TRBJ2-2	TRBD1	many	15	TRBV2